This TCR beta chain was retrieved from a study of CD8 T cells in ankylosing spondylitis. Study results and limitations: Reported data indicate significant enrichment of disease-linked clones within matched ankylosing spondylitis synovial fluid. Earlier authors reported some of these motif variants in reactive arthritis synovial fluid and blood.

This clonotype appeared many times. The antigen remains undetermined. Germline CDR1 and CDR2: GTSNPN and SVGIG (reference sequence). Trimming left V 5 bases short and J 7 bases short, with 19 bases between. This CDR3 has 14 residues. In making TCR beta libraries, quantitative 5'-RACE with molecular barcodes was used. Each CDR3 protein is one row after TCRdb ran MiXCR on the 5' RACE reads. The sample yields roughly 230,000 distinct CDR3 sequences, under 12% seen once. The receptor's source is a male donor with ankylosing spondylitis or in good health (not recorded which). This rearrangement joins TRBV30 to TRBJ2-3; D not resolved. Specimen: blood, either unsorted or a sorted T cell fraction (not recorded which). In nucleotides, the CDR3 is TGTGCCTGGGGTATGGCCCTCTATCTTCATACGCAGTATTTT. Translation: CAWGMALYLHTQYF.